The 6 T cell receptor beta chains listed next were all sequenced from one sample in a study of T cells in Graves' hyperthyroidism and ophthalmopathy. Amplified TCR beta CDR3 regions came from RNA transcripts. A set of HTBI primers served as the primers for a first-round RT-PCR of the TCR CDR3. TCRdb analysed the multiplex PCR reads with MiXCR anew, one entry per CDR3 protein. The repertoire has about 570,000 distinct CDR3 sequences, about 15% of them found once; the top ten carry more than 11%. What was sequenced was blood. The receptor source for this set is a woman between 35 and 50 years old with Graves' hyperthyroidism.

The gene calls are TRBV7-2 and TRBJ2-1, with 12 bases matching TRBD2. With V trimmed by 4 bases and J by 3 bases, 10 bases remained unmatched. From germline, CDR1 is SGHTA and CDR2 FQGNSA. The CDR3 sequence is 18 residues long. CDR3 nucleotide sequence: TGTGCCAGCAGCTCCCCATCCGGGACTAGCGGGCTCTACAATGAGCAGTTCTTC. Amino acid sequence: CASSSPSGTSGLYNEQFF.

In this sample, this clonotype turned up many times. The chain has TRBV27 and TRBJ2-7; D possibly matches TRBD1 or TRBD2 (5 bases each). The germline V gene encodes CDR1 MNHEY and CDR2 SMNVEV (reference sequence). The ends were cut back, 3 bases at V and 2 bases at J, with 11 bases in the middle. The CDR3 sequence is 14 residues long. For the CDR3, the DNA is TGTGCCAGCAGTTTTTCAGGGACCACCTACGAGCAGTACTTC. This sequence encodes CASSFSGTTYEQYF.

This clonotype was counted at least ten times. CDR3 in DNA: TGTGCCAGCTCCGCGGGACTAGACAATGAGCAGTTCTTC. Translating it yields CASSAGLDNEQFF. The chain joins TRBV18 to TRBJ2-1, with 8 bases lining up with TRBD2. Germline V gives CDR1 KGHSH, CDR2 LQKENI. V lost 6 bases and J lost 5; bases outside the gene matches: 3. CDR3 size: 13 residues.

The chain carries TRBV20-1 and TRBJ2-2; 8 bases match TRBD2. Germline trimming cut 6 bases from V and 3 bases from J; bases unmatched to any gene: 12. The CDR3 loop spans 16 amino acids. CDR1 is DFQATT, CDR2 SNEGSKA, per germline (reference sequence). As DNA, the CDR3 is TGCAGTGCCCTCCCCCGGAGCGGGAGACACACCGGGGAGCTGTTTTTT. This translates into CSALPRSGRHTGELFF.

The rearrangement joins TRBV10-1 to TRBJ2-1, with D perhaps matching TRBD1 or TRBD2 (5 bases each). The germline V and J ends were trimmed by 3 bases and 10 bases, with 13 bases remaining between them. Germline V CDR1 and CDR2: WNHNN, SYGVQD (reference sequence). CDR3 length: 13 residues. The CDR3 spells CASSERLGREQFF. CDR3 sequence (DNA): TGCGCCAGCAGTGAAAGATTGGGACGGGAGCAGTTCTTC.

This clonotype appeared many times. The junction departs from germline at one end; a sequencing error may be responsible. This chain links TRBV5-4 with TRBJ1-1; D is uncertain. Germline CDR1 reads SGHNT; CDR2 reads YYREEE (reference sequence). The CDR3 has 16 amino acids. CDR3 sequence (DNA): TGTGCCAGCACCTTGGCTGAGGAGTGGGGGAACACTGAAGCTTTCTTT. This gives the protein CASTLAEEWGNTEAFF.